This TCR beta chain stems from a study of blood T cell repertoires in COVID-19. Study details: The United States, Italy and Spain provided the acute and convalescent COVID-19 samples. Sample material is recorded as cDNA or gDNA derived from T cells, B-cell-depleted T cells, or PBMCs.

Original analysis: Counts of nucleated cells, estimated from reference gene primer amplification, were obtained. The protocol was immunoSEQ multiplex PCR, while the TCRdb copy is restricted to in-frame clones and leaves out a portion. V and J calls and clone size follow that table, whereas D and trimming were derived from the DNA. Of 70,000 to 95,000 clones listed, roughly 82% are singletons. The germline CDR1 and CDR2 sequences are SGDLS and YYNGEE. There are 16 residues in the CDR3. The V gene end was trimmed by 3 bases and the J gene end by 1 base; junction bases not matched to a gene: 5. The TCR comes from a woman aged 60-75 years with acute or convalescent COVID-19. Sequenced sample: peripheral blood. The chain has TRBV9 and TRBJ2-5; 11 nucleotides match TRBD2. The CDR3 DNA follows: TGTGCCAGCAGCGCCGGACTAGCGGGTGGCCAAGAGACCCAGTACTTC. Residues: CASSAGLAGGQETQYF.